This T cell receptor (beta chain) emerged from a study of blood T cell repertoires in COVID-19. Study summary: Sites across the United States, Italy and Spain contributed samples from acute and convalescent COVID-19. The analysed material was cDNA or gDNA that came from T cells, B-cell-depleted T cells, or PBMCs.

The germline V gene encodes CDR1 MNHEY and CDR2 SMNVEV (reference sequence). The CDR3 has 15 amino acids. Using immunoSEQ multiplex PCR, the repertoire was profiled, and TCRdb retains in-frame clones only, with some absent. The sample carries some 70,000 clones, approximately 83% recorded once. Details on this clone: A junction end diverges from the germline sequence, so it may reflect a read error.

The J gene is TRBJ2-7, the V gene TRBV27, with TRBD1 matching 9 bases. This TCR came from a man aged 80 or over with acute or convalescent COVID-19. Sequencing was carried out using peripheral blood. CDR3 bases: TGTGCCAACAGTTTAGTGGGACAGGGTCTTACCGAGCAGTACTTC. Translated: CANSLVGQGLTEQYF.